The T cell receptor beta chain under discussion was sequenced for a study of T cells in Graves' hyperthyroidism and ophthalmopathy. As for the study in general: Specimen type is peripheral blood, collected at initial diagnosis prior to any treatment.

Amplification of TCR beta CDR3 regions used RNA as the template. HTBI primers were used for first-round RT-PCR of the TCR CDR3. TCRdb reprocessed the multiplex PCR reads via MiXCR and lists one record per CDR3 protein. The sample consists of around 180,000 distinct CDR3 sequences, approximately 15% of them appearing once. This CDR3 contains 15 residues. The V gene lost 0 bases and the J gene lost 1 base, with 10 bases spanning the gap. Germline-derived CDR1 and CDR2 are SGHRS and YFSETQ. This clonotype was picked up many times. The source material was blood. This chain links TRBV5-1 with TRBJ2-5; D is undetermined. This receptor was identified in a woman aged 50 to 60 with Graves' hyperthyroidism. The CDR3 protein is CASSLGAPPQETQYF. The CDR3 DNA sequence: TGCGCCAGCAGCTTGGGGGCACCGCCCCAAGAGACCCAGTACTTC.